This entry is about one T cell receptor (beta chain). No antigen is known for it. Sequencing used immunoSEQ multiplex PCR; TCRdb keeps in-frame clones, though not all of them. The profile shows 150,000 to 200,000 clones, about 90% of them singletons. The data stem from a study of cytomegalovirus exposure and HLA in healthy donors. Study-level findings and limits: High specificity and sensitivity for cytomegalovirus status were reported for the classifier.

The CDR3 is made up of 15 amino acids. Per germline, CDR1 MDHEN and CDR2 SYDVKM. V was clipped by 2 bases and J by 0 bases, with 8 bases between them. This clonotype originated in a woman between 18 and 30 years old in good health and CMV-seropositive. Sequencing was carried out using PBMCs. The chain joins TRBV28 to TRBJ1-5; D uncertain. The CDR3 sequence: CASSLEGYSNQPQHF. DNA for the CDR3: TGTGCCAGCAGTTTAGAGGGTTATAGCAATCAGCCCCAGCATTTT.